The 25 T cell receptor beta chains in this list originate from one sample, sequenced in a study of cytomegalovirus exposure and HLA in healthy donors. The PCR used 60 Vbeta and 13 Jbeta primers. Profiled with immunoSEQ multiplex PCR; TCRdb holds only in-frame clones, not every one. The sample includes about 99,000 clones, less than 85% of them seen just once. Sequencing was performed on PBMCs. Receptor source: a woman aged 18-29 years in good health and CMV-seropositive.

The chain joins TRBV7-2 to TRBJ1-4, with TRBD1 matching over 7 bases. Germline CDR1 reads SGHTA; CDR2 reads FQGNSA. This CDR3 is 15 amino acids long. With 5 bases clipped from V and 4 bases from J, the junction kept 7 bases outside the gene matches. The CDR3 DNA reads as TGTGCCAGCAGCAGACAGGGTCGCGGTAATGAAAAACTGTTTTTT. This encodes CASSRQGRGNEKLFF. The full variable domain, in which reference TRBV7-2 and TRBJ1-4 provide the parts outside the CDR3, is GAGVSQSPSNKVTEKGKDVELRCDPISGHTALYWYRQSLGQGLEFLIYFQGNSAPDKSGLPSDRFSAERTGGSVSTLTIQRTQQEDSAVYLCASSRQGRGNEKLFFGSGTQLSVL.

The rearrangement joins TRBV19 to TRBJ1-5; 10 bases fit TRBD1. Germline-derived CDR1 and CDR2 are LNHDA and SQIVND (reference sequence). The CDR3 contains 15 residues. Losses at the gene ends were 8 bases for V and 5 bases for J; bases not matched to a gene: 9. DNA for the CDR3: TGTGCCAGTTCCTCGGGACAGGGGAACGATCAGCCCCAGCATTTT. The encoded protein is CASSSGQGNDQPQHF.

This chain connects TRBV27 to TRBJ2-7; D perhaps matches TRBD2 (5 bases). The CDR3 contains 12 residues. V was trimmed by 3 bases and J by 7 bases, leaving 10 bases between them. The V gene's germline CDR1 is MNHEY and CDR2 SMNVEV (reference sequence). CDR3: CASSFRPGEQYF. CDR3 in DNA: TGTGCCAGCAGTTTTCGGCCGGGAGAGCAGTACTTC.

The rearrangement joins TRBV7-2 to TRBJ1-1; no clear D gene. With 2 bases removed from V and 6 bases from J, the gap between germline ends came to 7 bases. Germline loops: CDR1 SGHTA, CDR2 FQGNSA. CDR3 length equals 12 residues. Written as DNA, the CDR3 is TGTGCCAGCAGCTTAAATCCTGCTGAAGCTTTCTTT. Translating gives CASSLNPAEAFF.

V is TRBV9 and J is TRBJ1-1; D ambiguous. With 3 bases removed from V and 8 bases from J, the gap between germline ends came to 20 bases. The CDR3 has 15 amino acids. Germline values: CDR1 SGDLS, CDR2 YYNGEE. The CDR3 DNA reads as TGTGCCAGCAGCGCCGGACTTCTTGCCGAAGAGGAAGCTTTCTTT. Translating it yields CASSAGLLAEEEAFF.

The chain has TRBV30 and TRBJ2-2, with D perhaps TRBD1 (7 bases). The CDR3 totals 15 residues. V was pared by 2 bases and J by 6 bases, with 16 bases between. The germline gives CDR1 GTSNPN, CDR2 SVGIG (reference sequence). The CDR3: CAWSTGQGGPGELFF. Here the CDR3 DNA reads TGTGCCTGGAGTACTGGGCAGGGGGGCCCCGGGGAGCTGTTTTTT.

The V and J genes are TRBV2 and TRBJ1-4; 9 bases are a match to TRBD1. V trimming: 7 bases; J trimming: 8 bases; junction bases outside the gene matches: 2. Germline V gene sequence: CDR1 SNHLY, CDR2 FYNNEI. CDR3 length: 12 residues. CDR3 coding DNA: TGTGCCAGCACCGGACAGGGGGAAAAACTGTTTTTT. Translation gives CASTGQGEKLFF.

CDR3 in amino acids: CASSEREGVLAGGFYEQYF. CDR3 DNA sequence: TGTGCCAGCAGTGAAAGGGAGGGGGTGCTAGCGGGGGGGTTCTACGAGCAGTACTTC. V gene TRBV6-1 combines with J gene TRBJ2-7; TRBD2 matches at 12 bases. CDR3 length: 19 amino acids. Germline assignment: CDR1 MNHNS and CDR2 SASEGT. The J segment lost 3 bases and the V segment lost 2 bases, leaving 14 bases of the junction unmatched.

The rearrangement links TRBV4-1 to TRBJ2-1; 7 bases agree with TRBD2. Germline CDR1 and CDR2: MGHRA and YSYEKL. The V and J ends lost 3 bases and 6 bases, in that order; junction bases with no gene match: 14. This CDR3 comprises 17 residues. CDR3 protein: CASSQTMLAGDLNEQFF. As DNA, the CDR3 is TGCGCCAGCAGCCAGACCATGCTGGCGGGAGACCTCAATGAGCAGTTCTTC.

The chain employs TRBV7-3 and TRBJ2-7; 10 nucleotides match TRBD2. The CDR3 has 15 residues. Germline CDR1 SGHTA, CDR2 FQGTGA. V dropped 5 bases and J dropped 5; count of bases not matched to a gene: 9. The CDR3 loop reads CASSQFLAGVDEQYF. The CDR3 DNA reads TGTGCCAGCAGCCAATTCCTAGCGGGAGTGGACGAGCAGTACTTC.

V usage is TRBV11-2 and J usage is TRBJ1-1; D unclear. V was clipped by 5 bases and J by 4 bases, with 11 bases between them. Germline CDR1 is SGHAT and CDR2 is FQNNGV. This CDR3 spans 13 amino acids. As DNA, the CDR3 is TGTGCCAGCAGCCCATACCCGGTCACTGAAGCTTTCTTT. Encoded protein: CASSPYPVTEAFF.

This chain connects TRBV7-9 to TRBJ2-7, with 7 bases identical to TRBD1. Trimming at V came to 5 bases and at J to 6 bases, leaving 4 bases not matched to a gene. CDR3 size: 12 residues. CDR1 SEHNR and CDR2 FQNEAQ come from the germline V gene (reference sequence). The CDR3, as DNA: TGTGCCAGCAGCGGACAGGCCCTCGAGCAGTACTTC. This encodes CASSGQALEQYF.

CDR3 protein: CASSQDRGGARGDQPQHF. The CDR3 DNA reads as TGTGCCAGCAGCCAAGACCGCGGGGGGGCGAGAGGGGATCAGCCCCAGCATTTT. V and J are TRBV4-2 and TRBJ1-5, with a tentative D call TRBD1 (6 bases). Germline CDR1 reads LGHNA; CDR2 reads YNFKEQ. The ends were cut back, 0 bases at V and 5 bases at J, with 20 bases in the middle. This CDR3 is 18 amino acids long.

The chain combines TRBV7-9 with TRBJ2-3, with D maybe TRBD2 (6 bases). Trimming took 1 base from V and 3 from J, leaving 8 bases between them. Germline values: CDR1 SEHNR, CDR2 FQNEAQ (reference sequence). This CDR3 comprises 14 residues. The CDR3 spells CASSLGAGTDTQYF. In DNA form, the CDR3 reads TGTGCCAGCAGCTTAGGGGCGGGGACAGATACGCAGTATTTT.

This clone was detected only a few times. This sequence joins TRBV7-9 and TRBJ2-7; TRBD1 aligns across 8 bases. The CDR3 has 12 amino acids. Germline CDR1 reads SEHNR; CDR2 reads FQNEAQ (reference sequence). Unmatched junction bases numbered 2, after V lost 4 bases and J lost 6 bases. The DNA for the CDR3 is TGTGCCAGCAGCTCAGGGGGCGTCGAGCAGTACTTC. It is translated as CASSSGGVEQYF.

V is TRBV7-9 and J is TRBJ2-7; a weak D match, TRBD2 (7 bases). Germline CDR1 is SEHNR and CDR2 is FQNEAQ (reference sequence). Trimming cost V 8 bases and J 9 bases, with 17 bases left between them. The CDR3 loop spans 12 amino acids. The CDR3 DNA follows: TGTGCCAGCGGCGCGGGGGCGCAAGGGCAGTACTTC. It yields the protein CASGAGAQGQYF.

The chain uses TRBV29-1 and TRBJ2-7, with 8 positions matching TRBD2. V shed 6 bases, J shed 2 bases, and the junction held 9 bases outside the gene matches. Germline CDR1 is SQVTM and CDR2 is ANQGSEA. CDR3 length: 14 residues. The CDR3 sequence is CSVHTSGQAYEQYF. Here the CDR3 DNA reads TGCAGCGTGCATACTAGCGGCCAAGCCTACGAGCAGTACTTC.

V is TRBV5-6 and J is TRBJ2-2; 7 nucleotides align to TRBD2. V was clipped by 7 bases and J by 7 bases; unmatched bases: 19. Germline CDR1 and CDR2: SGHDT and YYEEEE. The CDR3 is made up of 17 amino acids. CDR3 sequence (DNA): TGTGCCAGCCGCCCACGAAACAGCGGGAAACGGGTCGGGGAGCTGTTTTTT. The encoded protein is CASRPRNSGKRVGELFF.

The chain links TRBV30 to TRBJ1-5; D remains ambiguous. The germline gives CDR1 GTSNPN, CDR2 SVGIG (reference sequence). There are 14 residues in the CDR3. Trimming left V 3 bases short and J 2 bases short, with 11 bases between. CDR3: CAWSVLGGNQPQHF. Written as DNA, the CDR3 is TGTGCCTGGAGCGTGTTGGGCGGCAATCAGCCCCAGCATTTT.

The chain combines TRBV7-3 with TRBJ2-7; a weak D match, TRBD1 (7 bases). This CDR3 region has 15 residues. V was shortened by 2 bases and J by 7 bases, with 18 bases between the two germline ends. Germline V gene data show CDR1 as SGHTA and CDR2 as FQGTGA. The CDR3 region has the DNA TGTGCCAGCAGCTTAGGAGGGACAGCGAATGTAGAGCAGTACTTC. Translating gives CASSLGGTANVEQYF.

A few counts support this clone. The chain joins TRBV13 to TRBJ2-7; 9 bases map to TRBD2. V lost 3 bases, J lost 1 base, and 4 bases stayed unmatched. CDR3 size: 15 residues. CDR1 is PRHDT, CDR2 FYEKMQ, per germline (reference sequence). CDR3 coding DNA: TGTGCCAGCAGCTTTAGCGGGAGTAAATCCTACGAGCAGTACTTC. Translation: CASSFSGSKSYEQYF.

CDR3 nucleotide sequence: TGCAGCGTTGAAATCCCCCAGCGGGGGGGATCGGAGCAGTACTTC. Its translation: CSVEIPQRGGSEQYF. This sequence joins TRBV29-1 and TRBJ2-7, with TRBD2 matching 10 bases. CDR3 length: 15 residues. V was pared by 2 bases and J by 7 bases, with 11 bases of the junction left unmatched. CDR1 is SQVTM and CDR2 is ANQGSEA in the germline V gene.

The V call is TRBV10-3, the J call TRBJ2-1; D may be TRBD1 (7 bases). Trimming cost V 3 bases and J 0 bases, with 18 bases left between them. This CDR3 has 18 amino acids. The germline V gene has CDR1 ENHRY and CDR2 SYGVKD. As DNA, the CDR3 is TGTGCCATCAGTGATCCCCCGGAGGGACAGCTCTCCTACAATGAGCAGTTCTTC. Amino acids: CAISDPPEGQLSYNEQFF.

The chain recombines TRBV6-4 with TRBJ1-2, with D possibly TRBD1 on 6 matching bases. The germline CDR1 and CDR2 sequences are MRHNA and SNTAGT. There are 13 residues in the CDR3. The V end was cut by 6 bases, the J end by 4 bases, with 12 bases between. CDR3 loop: CASSATGSYGYTF. In DNA, the CDR3 is TGTGCCAGCAGCGCGACAGGTAGCTATGGCTACACCTTC.

The chain recombines TRBV5-1 with TRBJ2-1; a possible D gene is TRBD1 (6 bases). Germline loops: CDR1 SGHRS, CDR2 YFSETQ. Trimming removed 5 bases at V and 5 bases at J, with 11 bases between. The CDR3 consists of 13 residues. As DNA, the CDR3 is TGCGCCAGCAGGGCAGGGGAAAACAATGAGCAGTTCTTC. Its translation is CASRAGENNEQFF.